Sequencing of this T cell receptor beta chain was carried out in a study of human T cells and chemical hapten exposure. TCRdb re-analysed the RACE reads in MiXCR, keeping a single row per CDR3 protein. The repertoire holds 350,000 to 400,000 distinct CDR3 sequences, over 6% seen once, with around 6% in the top ten. This clonotype appeared many times. Specified time point: patch test 2, 6 weeks after DPC sensitization. Treatment reported: therapeutic diphenylcyclopropenone sensitization with weekly scalp DPC. Every patch test was put on after a blood sample was taken. Unfractionated whole blood was the source of the extracted total RNA. The origin of this receptor is a woman aged 18 to 35 with alopecia areata. Some clones in this sample may be carry-over from other donors' samples. Specimen: whole blood, collected in connection with sensitization to the hapten diphenylcyclopropenone (DPC).

The CDR3 coding sequence is TGTGCCAGCAGTCCCAACTTCAGCGGGGGCGACCAGTATTTT. Its translation: CASSPNFSGGDQYF. The rearrangement uses TRBV27 and TRBJ2-3, with 8 bases fitting TRBD2. V trimming: 5 bases; J trimming: 12 bases; junction bases outside the gene matches: 13. Germline V gene lookup returns CDR1 MNHEY and CDR2 SMNVEV (reference sequence). The CDR3 totals 14 residues.